This T cell receptor beta chain was identified during a study of cytomegalovirus exposure and HLA in healthy donors. J lost 5 bases, V lost 5 bases, and 12 bases had no gene match. CDR1 SEHNR and CDR2 FQNEAQ come from the germline V gene (reference sequence). CDR3 length: 16 residues. The primer mix had 60 Vbeta and 13 Jbeta primers. Produced via immunoSEQ multiplex PCR; TCRdb's table is partial and in-frame only. The sample lists approximately 180,000 clones, roughly four fifths seen once, with 1.5% to 2% in the top ten. This receptor was taken from a man younger than 35 in good health and CMV-seronegative. The chain couples TRBV7-9 to TRBJ1-1; 9 bases align to TRBD1. What was sequenced was PBMCs. The CDR3 DNA sequence: TGTGCCAGCAGCACCGGGACAGGGAGTTTTTGGACTGAAGCTTTCTTT. This codes for CASSTGTGSFWTEAFF.